This TCR beta chain was identified in a study of T cell responses to AZD1222 COVID-19 vaccine. Overall study: Second doses at about 4 or about 12 weeks were pooled.

Data came from immunoSEQ multiplex PCR; TCRdb stores just in-frame clones and leaves some out. Of around 95,000 clones in the sample, approximately 87% were seen once. Germline V lookup: CDR1 LNHNV, CDR2 YYDKDF (reference sequence). The CDR3 has 17 residues. Trimming took off 0 bases at V and 3 bases at J, with 17 bases between the two ends. The receptor's source is an adult in good health. The sequences come from peripheral blood, collected on day 0 of AZD1222 vaccination. The chain joins TRBV15 to TRBJ1-1, with a possible D match to TRBD1 (6 bases). The CDR3 region has the DNA TGTGCCACCAGCAGAGAGCGATACCCGAGGGGGGACACTGAAGCTTTCTTT. It specifies CATSRERYPRGDTEAFF. Drawing the rest from reference TRBV15 and TRBJ1-1, the complete variable domain is DAMVIQNPRYQVTQFGKPVTLSCSQTLNHNVMYWYQQKSSQAPKLLFHYYDKDFNNEADTPDNFQSRRPNTSFCFLDIRSPGLGDTAMYLCATSRERYPRGDTEAFFGQGTRLTVV.